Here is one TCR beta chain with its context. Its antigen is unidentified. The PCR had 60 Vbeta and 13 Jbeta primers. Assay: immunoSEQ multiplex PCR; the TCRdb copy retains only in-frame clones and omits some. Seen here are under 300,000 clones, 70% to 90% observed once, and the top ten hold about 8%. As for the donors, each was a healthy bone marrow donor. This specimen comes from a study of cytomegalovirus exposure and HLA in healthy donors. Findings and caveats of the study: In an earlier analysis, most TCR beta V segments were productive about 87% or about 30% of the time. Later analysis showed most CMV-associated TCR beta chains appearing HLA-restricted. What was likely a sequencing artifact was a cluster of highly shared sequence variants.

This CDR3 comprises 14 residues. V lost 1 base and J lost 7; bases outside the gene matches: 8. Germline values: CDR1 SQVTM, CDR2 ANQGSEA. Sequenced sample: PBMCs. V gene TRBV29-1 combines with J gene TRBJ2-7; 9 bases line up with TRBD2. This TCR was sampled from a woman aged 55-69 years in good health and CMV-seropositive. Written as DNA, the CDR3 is TGCAGCGTTGAAGGCCGACTAGCGGACGGAGAGCAGTACTTC. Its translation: CSVEGRLADGEQYF.